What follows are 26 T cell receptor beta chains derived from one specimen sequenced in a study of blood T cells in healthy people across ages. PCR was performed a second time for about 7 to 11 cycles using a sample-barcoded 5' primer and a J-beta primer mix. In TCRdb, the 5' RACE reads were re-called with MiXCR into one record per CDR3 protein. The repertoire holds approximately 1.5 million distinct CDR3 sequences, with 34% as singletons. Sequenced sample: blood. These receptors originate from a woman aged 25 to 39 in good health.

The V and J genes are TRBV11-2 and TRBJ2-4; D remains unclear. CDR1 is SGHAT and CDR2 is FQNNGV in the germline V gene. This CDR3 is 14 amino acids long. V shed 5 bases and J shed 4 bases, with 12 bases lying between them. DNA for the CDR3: TGTGCCAGCAGCCCCTATGGGTTAAAAAACATTCAGTACTTC. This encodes CASSPYGLKNIQYF.

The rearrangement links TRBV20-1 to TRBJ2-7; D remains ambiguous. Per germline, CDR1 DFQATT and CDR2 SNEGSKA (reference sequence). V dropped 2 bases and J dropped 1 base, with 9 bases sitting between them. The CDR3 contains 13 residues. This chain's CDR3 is CSARSENSYEQYF. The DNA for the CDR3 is TGCAGTGCTAGATCCGAGAATTCCTACGAGCAGTACTTC.

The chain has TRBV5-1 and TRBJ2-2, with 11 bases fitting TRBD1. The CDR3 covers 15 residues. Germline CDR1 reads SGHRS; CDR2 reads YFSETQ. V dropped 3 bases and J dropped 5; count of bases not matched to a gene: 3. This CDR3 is CASSYGTGGTGELFF. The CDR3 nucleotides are TGCGCCAGCAGCTACGGGACAGGGGGTACCGGGGAGCTGTTTTTT.

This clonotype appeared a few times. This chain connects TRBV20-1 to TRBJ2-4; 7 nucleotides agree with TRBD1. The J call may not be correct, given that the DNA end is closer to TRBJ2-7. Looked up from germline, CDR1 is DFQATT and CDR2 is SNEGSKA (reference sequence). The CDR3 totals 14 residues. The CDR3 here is CSASPLTGKYEQYF. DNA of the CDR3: TGCAGTGCTAGCCCCCTGACAGGGAAATACGAGCAGTACTTC.

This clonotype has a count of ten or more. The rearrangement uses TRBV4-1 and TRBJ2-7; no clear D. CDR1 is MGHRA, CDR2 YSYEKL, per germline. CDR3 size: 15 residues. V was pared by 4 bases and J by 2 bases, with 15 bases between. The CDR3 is CASSPGLGGTYEQYF. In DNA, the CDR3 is TGCGCCAGCAGCCCCGGGTTGGGCGGCACCTACGAGCAGTACTTC.

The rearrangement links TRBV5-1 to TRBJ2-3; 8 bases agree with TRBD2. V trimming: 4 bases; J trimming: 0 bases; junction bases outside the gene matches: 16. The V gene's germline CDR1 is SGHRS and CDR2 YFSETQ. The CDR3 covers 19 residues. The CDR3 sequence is CASSLGVAGGPPSTDTQYF. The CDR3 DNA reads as TGCGCCAGCAGCCTGGGGGTGGCGGGGGGCCCGCCTAGCACAGATACGCAGTATTTT.

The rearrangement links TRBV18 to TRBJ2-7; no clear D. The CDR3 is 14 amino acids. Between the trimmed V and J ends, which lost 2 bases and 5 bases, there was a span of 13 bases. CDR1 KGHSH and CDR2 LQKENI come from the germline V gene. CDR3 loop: CASSPGPNWDEQYF. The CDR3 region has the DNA TGTGCCAGCTCACCAGGACCCAACTGGGACGAGCAGTACTTC.

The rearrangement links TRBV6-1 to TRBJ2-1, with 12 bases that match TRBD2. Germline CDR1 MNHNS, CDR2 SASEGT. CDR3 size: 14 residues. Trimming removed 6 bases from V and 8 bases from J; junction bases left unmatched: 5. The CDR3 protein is CASSGLAGLHEQFF. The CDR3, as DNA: TGTGCCAGCAGCGGACTAGCGGGACTCCATGAGCAGTTCTTC.

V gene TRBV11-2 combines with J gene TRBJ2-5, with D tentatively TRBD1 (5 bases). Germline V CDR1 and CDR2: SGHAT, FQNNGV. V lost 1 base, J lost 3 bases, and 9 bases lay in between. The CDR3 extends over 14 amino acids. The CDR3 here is CASSLGQLKETQYF. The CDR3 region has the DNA TGTGCCAGCAGCTTAGGACAGCTCAAAGAGACCCAGTACTTC.

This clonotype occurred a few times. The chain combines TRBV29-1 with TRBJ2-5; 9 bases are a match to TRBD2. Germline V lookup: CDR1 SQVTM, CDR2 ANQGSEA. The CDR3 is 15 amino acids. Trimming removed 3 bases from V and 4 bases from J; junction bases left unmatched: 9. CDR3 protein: CSVDQARGGVETQYF. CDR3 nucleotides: TGCAGCGTTGATCAAGCGCGGGGGGGCGTAGAGACCCAGTACTTC.

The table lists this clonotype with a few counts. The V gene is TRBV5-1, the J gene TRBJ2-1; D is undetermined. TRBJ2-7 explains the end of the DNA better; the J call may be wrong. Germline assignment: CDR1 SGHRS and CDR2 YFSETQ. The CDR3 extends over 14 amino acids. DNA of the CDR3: TGCGCCAGCAGCTTGGCCTTCGTCAGCAATGAGCAGTACTTC. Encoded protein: CASSLAFVSNEQYF.

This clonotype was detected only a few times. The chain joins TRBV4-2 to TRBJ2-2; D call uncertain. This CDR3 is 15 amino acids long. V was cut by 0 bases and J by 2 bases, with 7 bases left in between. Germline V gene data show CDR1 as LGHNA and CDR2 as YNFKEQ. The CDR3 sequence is CASSQEETNTGELFF. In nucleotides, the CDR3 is TGTGCCAGCAGCCAAGAAGAGACTAACACCGGGGAGCTGTTTTTT.

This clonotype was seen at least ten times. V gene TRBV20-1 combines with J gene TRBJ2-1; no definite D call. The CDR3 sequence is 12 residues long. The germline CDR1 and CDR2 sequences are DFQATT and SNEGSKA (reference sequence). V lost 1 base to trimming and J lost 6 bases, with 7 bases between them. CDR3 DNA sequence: TGCAGTGCTAGAGCGTCCAGCAATGAGCAGTTCTTC. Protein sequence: CSARASSNEQFF.

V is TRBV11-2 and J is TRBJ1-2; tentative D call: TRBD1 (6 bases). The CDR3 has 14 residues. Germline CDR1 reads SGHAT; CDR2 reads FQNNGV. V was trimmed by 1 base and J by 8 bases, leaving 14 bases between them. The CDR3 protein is CASSLAQRGAGYTF. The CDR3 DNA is TGTGCCAGCAGCTTAGCCCAGAGGGGGGCCGGCTACACCTTC.

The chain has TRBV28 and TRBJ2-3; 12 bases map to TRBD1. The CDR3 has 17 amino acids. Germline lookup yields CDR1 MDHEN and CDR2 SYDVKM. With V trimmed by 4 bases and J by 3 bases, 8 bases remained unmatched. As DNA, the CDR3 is TGTGCCAGCAGTTACCGGGACAGGGGGCGCCTAACAGATACGCAGTATTTT. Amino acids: CASSYRDRGRLTDTQYF.

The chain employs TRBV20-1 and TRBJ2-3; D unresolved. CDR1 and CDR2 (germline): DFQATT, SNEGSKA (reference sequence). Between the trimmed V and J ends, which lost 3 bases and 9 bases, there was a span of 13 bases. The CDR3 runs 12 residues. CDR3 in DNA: TGCAGTGCTAGGGGTAGACCCGGGACGCAGTATTTT. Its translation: CSARGRPGTQYF.

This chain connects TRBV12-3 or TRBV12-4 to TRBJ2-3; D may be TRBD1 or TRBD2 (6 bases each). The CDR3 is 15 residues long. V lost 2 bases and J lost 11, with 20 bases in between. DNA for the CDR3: TGTGCCAGCAGTTTAAAGAGGGGGGCCGTAGATGTGCAGTATTTT. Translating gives CASSLKRGAVDVQYF.

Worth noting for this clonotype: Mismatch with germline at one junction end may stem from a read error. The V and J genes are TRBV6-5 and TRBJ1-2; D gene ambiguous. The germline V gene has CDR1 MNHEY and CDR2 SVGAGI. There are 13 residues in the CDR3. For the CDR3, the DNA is TGTGCCAGTAGTTACTCTCGTAACTGTGGCTACACCTTC. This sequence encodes CASSYSRNCGYTF.

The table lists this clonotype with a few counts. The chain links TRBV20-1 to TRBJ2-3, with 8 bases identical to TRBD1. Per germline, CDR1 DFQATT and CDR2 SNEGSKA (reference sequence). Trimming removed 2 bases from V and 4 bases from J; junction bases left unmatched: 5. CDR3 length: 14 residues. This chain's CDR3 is CSARPPGGPDTQYF. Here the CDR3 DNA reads TGCAGTGCTAGACCCCCAGGGGGCCCAGATACGCAGTATTTT.

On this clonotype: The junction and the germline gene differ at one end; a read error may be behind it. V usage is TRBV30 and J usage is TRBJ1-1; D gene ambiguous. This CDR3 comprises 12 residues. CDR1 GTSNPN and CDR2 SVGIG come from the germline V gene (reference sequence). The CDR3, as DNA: TGCGCCTGGAGTGTATCGAGAGTTGAAGCTTTCTTT. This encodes CAWSVSRVEAFF.

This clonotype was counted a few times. This CDR3 reads CATSSKGVTYNEQFF. CDR3 nucleotides: TGTGCCACATCCTCCAAGGGGGTCACCTACAATGAGCAGTTCTTC. This rearrangement joins TRBV10-3 to TRBJ2-1; maybe TRBD1 (6 bases). V was cut by 10 bases and J by 2 bases, with 18 bases left in between. CDR1 is ENHRY, CDR2 SYGVKD, per germline. The CDR3 is 15 residues long.

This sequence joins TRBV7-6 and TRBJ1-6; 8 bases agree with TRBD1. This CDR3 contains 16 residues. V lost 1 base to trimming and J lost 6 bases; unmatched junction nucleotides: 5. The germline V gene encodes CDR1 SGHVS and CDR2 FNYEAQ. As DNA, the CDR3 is TGTGCCAGCAGCTTAGTGTGGGACAGGAGTAATTCACCCCTCCACTTT. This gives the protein CASSLVWDRSNSPLHF.

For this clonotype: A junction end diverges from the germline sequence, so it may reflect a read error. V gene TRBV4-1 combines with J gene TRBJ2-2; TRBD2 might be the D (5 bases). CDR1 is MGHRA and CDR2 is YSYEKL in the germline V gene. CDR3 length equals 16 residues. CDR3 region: CASSQELARNTGERFF. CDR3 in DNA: TGCGCCAGCAGCCAAGAGCTAGCAAGGAACACCGGGGAGCGGTTTTTT.

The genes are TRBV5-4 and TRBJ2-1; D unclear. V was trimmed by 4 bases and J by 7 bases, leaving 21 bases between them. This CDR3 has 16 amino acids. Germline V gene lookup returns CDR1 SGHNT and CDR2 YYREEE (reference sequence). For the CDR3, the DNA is TGTGCCAGCAGCCCATACTACGCGGCTCAACGGAATGAGCAGTTCTTC. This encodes CASSPYYAAQRNEQFF. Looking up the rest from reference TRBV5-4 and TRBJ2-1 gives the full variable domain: ETGVTQSPTHLIKTRGQQVTLRCSSQSGHNTVSWYQQALGQGPQFIFQYYREEENGRGNFPPRFSGLQFPNYSSELNVNALELDDSALYLCASSPYYAAQRNEQFFGPGTRLTVL.

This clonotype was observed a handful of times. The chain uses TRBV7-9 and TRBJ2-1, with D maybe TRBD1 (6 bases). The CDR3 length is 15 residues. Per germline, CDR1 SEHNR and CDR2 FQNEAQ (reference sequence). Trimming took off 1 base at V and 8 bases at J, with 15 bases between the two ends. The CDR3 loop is CASSLDVRGSDEQFF. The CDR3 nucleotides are TGTGCCAGCAGCTTAGATGTCAGGGGTTCGGATGAGCAGTTCTTC.

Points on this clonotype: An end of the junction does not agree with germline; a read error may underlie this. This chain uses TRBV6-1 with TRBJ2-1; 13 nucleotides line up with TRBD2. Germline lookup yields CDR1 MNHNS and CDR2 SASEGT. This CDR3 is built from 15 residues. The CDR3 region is CASSSTSGRHNKQFF. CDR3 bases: TGTGCCAGCAGTTCGACTAGCGGGAGGCACAATAAGCAGTTCTTC.